This TCR beta chain was documented in a study of blood T cell repertoires in COVID-19 (dated by TCRdb to about 2020). About the study as a whole: The collaborator samples originated in the United States, Italy and Spain and spanned the acute and convalescent phases of COVID-19. The material from the prospective study consisted of cDNA or gDNA derived from T cells, B-cell-depleted T cells, or PBMCs. Deeply sampled blood TCRbeta repertoires from subjects exposed to, actively infected with, or recovered from COVID-19 were included in the dataset. The repertoires were made available in a free public database intended to serve as a resource for research on the immune response to SARS-CoV-2. Samples were obtained from the ongoing ImmuneRACE study (first 160 participants) and from about 1,300 subjects provided by 6 global collaborators. A de-identified subject ID, COVID-19 status, age in years and sex were almost always included in the sample metadata. HLA class I and class II types, where available, came from metadata supplied by the sample provider rather than from assay-based typing. Here is what the overall study found, with its caveats: Clinical and demographic metadata were provided uncurated, with the amount varying by source and participant.

Counted from cysteine to phenylalanine, this CDR3 has 16 amino acids. Only CDR3 DNA remains: 48 bases, in frame from the first base. The germline V gene gives CDR1 as SNHLY and CDR2 as FYNNEI. V is pruned by 5 bases and J by 4 bases, leaving 10 bases of the junction without a gene match. The immunoSEQ Assay, a bias-controlled multiplex PCR, was used to amplify TCRbeta CDR3 regions from genomic DNA. Per the original workflow: The number of nucleated cells in each sample was estimated by amplification of reference gene primers within the assay. To quantify the absolute abundance of each unique TCRbeta CDR3 rearrangement, sequence reads were collapsed and filtered. Productive Simpson clonality was computed per sample as the square root of Simpson's diversity index over productive rearrangements. What TCRdb holds here is the immuneACCESS table cut down to in-frame rearrangements. Part of the clones is not present; checked against another copy, under half of the missing clones reflect an unresolved V gene, and the others are unexplained. V, J and clone size are taken as reported in that table, and D and trimming were inferred from the DNA itself. The sample table shows 400,000 or so clones, and around 87% are seen once. The ten largest clones take up 1% to 1.3% of the sample.

About this clone: The antigen it binds to is not known. No clone much larger than this one lies a single base away; base qualities are absent.

Participants in the prospective study were enrolled through a virtual design, were aged roughly 18 to 100 years, and lived in about 25 United States geographic areas. In the prospective study, cohorts were assigned on the basis of participant-reported clinical history obtained from a screening survey and a study questionnaire. Recovered participants in ImmuneRACE Cohort 3 were defined by two consecutive negative NP/OP PCR tests, clearance by a healthcare professional, or resolution of symptoms. Each participant in the prospective study had whole blood, serum and a nasopharyngeal or oropharyngeal swab collected by mobile phlebotomists. Prospective study participants could optionally give additional blood draws and questionnaires over an approximately 2-month period. Before DNA extraction, prospective study blood samples were shipped either frozen or at room temperature.

The sequenced sample consisted of PBMCs or T cells enriched from blood (not recorded which). The TCR originated in a man aged 30 to 39 who had recovered from COVID-19. This receptor chain uses TRBV2 and TRBJ1-3; 8 central nucleotides agree with TRBD1. The DNA reads as follows: TGTGCCAGCAGTACTCCCGGGACAGGCAGGGGAAACACCATATATTTT. Its protein reads: CASSTPGTGRGNTIYF.